The clone carrying this T cell receptor beta chain has a count of ten or more. Its specificity is not known. The CDR3 length is 13 residues. Trimming pared 8 bases from V and 1 base from J, leaving 8 bases between. This entry is derived from a study of identical twins. Study-wide results and caveats: The models gave estimates that fell short of the out-of-frame TCR alpha sharing seen in monozygotic twins.

TCRdb fed the 5' RACE reads into MiXCR, producing one record per CDR3 protein. The sample shows fewer than 800,000 distinct CDR3 sequences, around 7.5% of them seen only once. These data also formed part of another study, on yellow fever vaccine responses in identical twins.

Material: PBMCs. The rearrangement uses TRBV12-3 or TRBV12-4 and TRBJ2-2; weak D call: TRBD1 (5 bases). The TCR originated in a woman aged 18-29 years in good health. In DNA, the CDR3 is TGTGCCAGCGGGGCGCGGAACACCGGGGAGCTGTTTTTT. As protein: CASGARNTGELFF.